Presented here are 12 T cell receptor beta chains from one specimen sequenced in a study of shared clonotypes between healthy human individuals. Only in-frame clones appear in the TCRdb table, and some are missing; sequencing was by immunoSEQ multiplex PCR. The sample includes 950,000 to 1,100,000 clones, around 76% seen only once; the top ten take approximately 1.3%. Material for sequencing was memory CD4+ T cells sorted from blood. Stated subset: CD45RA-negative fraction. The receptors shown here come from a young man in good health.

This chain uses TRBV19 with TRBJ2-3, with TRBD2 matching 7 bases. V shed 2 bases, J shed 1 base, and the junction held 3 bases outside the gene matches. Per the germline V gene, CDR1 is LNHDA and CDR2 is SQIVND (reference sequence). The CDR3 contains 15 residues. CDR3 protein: CASSITLAGTDTQYF. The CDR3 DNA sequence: TGTGCCAGTAGTATAACTCTAGCGGGCACAGATACGCAGTATTTT. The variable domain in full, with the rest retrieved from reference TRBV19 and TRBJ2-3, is DGGITQSPKYLFRKEGQNVTLSCEQNLNHDAMYWYRQDPGQGLRLIYYSQIVNDFQKGDIAEGYSVSREKKESFPLTVTSAQKNPTAFYLCASSITLAGTDTQYFGPGTRLTVL.

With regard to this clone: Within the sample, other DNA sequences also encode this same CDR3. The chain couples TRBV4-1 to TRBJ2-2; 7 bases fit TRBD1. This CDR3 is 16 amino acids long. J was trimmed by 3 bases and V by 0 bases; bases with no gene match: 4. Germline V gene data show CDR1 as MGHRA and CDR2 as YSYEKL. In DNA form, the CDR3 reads TGCGCCAGCAGCCAAGATTGGGACAGCTACACCGGGGAGCTGTTTTTT. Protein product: CASSQDWDSYTGELFF.

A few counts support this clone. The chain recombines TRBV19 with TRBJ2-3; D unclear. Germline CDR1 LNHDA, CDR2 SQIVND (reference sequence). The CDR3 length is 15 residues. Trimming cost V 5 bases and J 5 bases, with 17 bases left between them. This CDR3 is CASSPQQMARDTQYF. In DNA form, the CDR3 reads TGTGCCAGTAGTCCCCAGCAAATGGCACGAGATACGCAGTATTTT.

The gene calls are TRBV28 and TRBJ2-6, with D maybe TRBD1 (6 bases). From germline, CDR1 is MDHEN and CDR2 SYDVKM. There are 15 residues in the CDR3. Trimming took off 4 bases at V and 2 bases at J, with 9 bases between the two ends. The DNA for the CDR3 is TGTGCCAGCAGTTCTCCAGGGGCTGGGGCCAACGTCCTGACTTTC. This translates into CASSSPGAGANVLTF.

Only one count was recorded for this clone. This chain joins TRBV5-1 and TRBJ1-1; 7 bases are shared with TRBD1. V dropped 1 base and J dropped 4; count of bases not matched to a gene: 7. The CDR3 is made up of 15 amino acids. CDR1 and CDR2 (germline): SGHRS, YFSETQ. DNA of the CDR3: TGCGCCAGCAGCTTGAGGGGGCGCGATAGCACTGAAGCTTTCTTT. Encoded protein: CASSLRGRDSTEAFF.

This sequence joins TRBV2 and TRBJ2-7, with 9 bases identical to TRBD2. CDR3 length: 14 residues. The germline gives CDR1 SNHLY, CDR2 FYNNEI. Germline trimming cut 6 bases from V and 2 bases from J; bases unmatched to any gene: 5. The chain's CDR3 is CASRGASGAYEQYF. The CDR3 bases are TGTGCCAGCAGGGGGGCTAGCGGGGCCTACGAGCAGTACTTC.

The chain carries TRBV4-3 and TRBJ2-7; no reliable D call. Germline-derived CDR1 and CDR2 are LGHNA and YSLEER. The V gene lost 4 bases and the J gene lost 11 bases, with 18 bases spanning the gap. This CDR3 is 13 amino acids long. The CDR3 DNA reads TGCGCCAGCAGCCCAGAGGTCACTGCTGTTAAGTACTTC. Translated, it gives CASSPEVTAVKYF.

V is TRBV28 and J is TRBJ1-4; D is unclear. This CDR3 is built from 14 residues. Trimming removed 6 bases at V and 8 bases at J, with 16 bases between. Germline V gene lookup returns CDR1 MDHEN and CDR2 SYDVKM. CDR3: CASSGRRSEEKLFF. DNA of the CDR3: TGTGCCAGCAGCGGGAGGAGGTCGGAAGAAAAACTGTTTTTT.

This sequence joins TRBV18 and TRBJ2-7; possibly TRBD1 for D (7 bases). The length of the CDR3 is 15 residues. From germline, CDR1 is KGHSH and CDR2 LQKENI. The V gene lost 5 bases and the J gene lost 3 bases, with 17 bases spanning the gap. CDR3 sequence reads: CASSSRQGGGYEQYF. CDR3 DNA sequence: TGTGCCAGCTCATCCAGACAGGGAGGCGGCTACGAGCAGTACTTC.

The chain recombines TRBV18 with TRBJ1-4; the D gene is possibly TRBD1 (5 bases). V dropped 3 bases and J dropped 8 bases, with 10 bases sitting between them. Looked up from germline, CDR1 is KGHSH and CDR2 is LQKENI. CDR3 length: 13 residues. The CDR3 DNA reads TGTGCCAGCTCACCCCCAGGGAGGGAAAAACTGTTTTTT. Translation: CASSPPGREKLFF.

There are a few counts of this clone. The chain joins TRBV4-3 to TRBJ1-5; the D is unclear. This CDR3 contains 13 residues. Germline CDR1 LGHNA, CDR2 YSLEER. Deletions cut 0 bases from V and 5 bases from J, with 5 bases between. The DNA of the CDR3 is TGCGCCAGCAGCCAAGATTTACATCAGCCCCAGCATTTT. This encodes CASSQDLHQPQHF.

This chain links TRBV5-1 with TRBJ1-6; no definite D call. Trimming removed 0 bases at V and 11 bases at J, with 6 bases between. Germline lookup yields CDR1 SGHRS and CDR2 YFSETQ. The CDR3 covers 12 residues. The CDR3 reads CASSLGRPPLHF. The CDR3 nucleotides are TGCGCCAGCAGCTTGGGAAGGCCACCCCTCCACTTT.